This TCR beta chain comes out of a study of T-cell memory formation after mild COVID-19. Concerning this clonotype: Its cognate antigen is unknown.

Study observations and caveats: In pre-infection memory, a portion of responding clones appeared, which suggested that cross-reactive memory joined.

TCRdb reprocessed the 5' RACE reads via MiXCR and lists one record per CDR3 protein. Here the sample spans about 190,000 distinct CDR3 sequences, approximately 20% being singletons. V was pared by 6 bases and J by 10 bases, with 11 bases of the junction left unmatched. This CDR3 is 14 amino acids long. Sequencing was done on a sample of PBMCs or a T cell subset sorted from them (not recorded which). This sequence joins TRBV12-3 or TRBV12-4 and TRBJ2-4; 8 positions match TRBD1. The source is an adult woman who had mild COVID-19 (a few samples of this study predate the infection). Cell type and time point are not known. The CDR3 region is CASSSGGVGKIQYF. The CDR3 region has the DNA TGTGCCAGCAGCTCAGGGGGCGTCGGAAAAATTCAGTACTTC.